Shown below are 21 T cell receptor beta chains from a single sample sequenced in a study of blood T cell repertoires in COVID-19. Some clones are missing from TCRdb's copy, which holds only in-frame ones; the method was immunoSEQ multiplex PCR. The table has about 120,000 clones, around 90% seen once. The sequenced sample was peripheral blood. These receptors all come from a woman aged 55-70 years with COVID-19, enrolled during active disease.

Concerning this clone itself: The same CDR3 can be traced to other DNA sequences in this sample. The chain combines TRBV7-2 with TRBJ2-7; D ambiguous. Trimming took 1 base from V and 0 from J, leaving 10 bases between them. Germline V lookup: CDR1 SGHTA, CDR2 FQGNSA. The length of the CDR3 is 15 residues. The CDR3 loop is CASSLVPGPSYEQYF. CDR3 nucleotide sequence: TGTGCCAGCAGCTTAGTTCCTGGGCCCTCCTACGAGCAGTACTTC. Full variable domain (remainder filled in from reference TRBV7-2 and TRBJ2-7): GAGVSQSPSNKVTEKGKDVELRCDPISGHTALYWYRQSLGQGLEFLIYFQGNSAPDKSGLPSDRFSAERTGGSVSTLTIQRTQQEDSAVYLCASSLVPGPSYEQYFGPGTRLTVT.

The chain couples TRBV7-2 to TRBJ2-3; 7 bases align to TRBD1. Germline trimming cut 3 bases from V and 2 bases from J; bases unmatched to any gene: 2. Germline-derived CDR1 and CDR2 are SGHTA and FQGNSA. This CDR3 has 14 amino acids. The CDR3 loop is CASSLTGTTDTQYF. The CDR3 DNA follows: TGTGCCAGCAGCTTGACAGGGACCACAGATACGCAGTATTTT. Together with reference TRBV7-2 and TRBJ2-3, the CDR3 gives the full variable domain: GAGVSQSPSNKVTEKGKDVELRCDPISGHTALYWYRQSLGQGLEFLIYFQGNSAPDKSGLPSDRFSAERTGGSVSTLTIQRTQQEDSAVYLCASSLTGTTDTQYFGPGTRLTVL.

J is TRBJ1-5 and V is TRBV4-3, with D tentatively TRBD1 (6 bases). Trimming cost V 0 bases and J 6 bases, with 15 bases left between them. The CDR3 sequence is 16 residues long. Germline CDR1 is LGHNA and CDR2 is YSLEER. The CDR3 DNA reads as TGCGCCAGCAGCCAAGATATCAGGGGAGCTGGTCAGCCCCAGCATTTT. Translation gives CASSQDIRGAGQPQHF.

The chain has TRBV3-1 (or the pseudogene TRBV3-2) and TRBJ1-1; D gene unclear. The germline V and J ends were trimmed by 4 bases and 10 bases, with 16 bases remaining between them. This CDR3 is built from 13 residues. Germline CDR1 LGHDT, CDR2 YNNKEL (reference sequence). In DNA, the CDR3 is TGTGCCAGCAGCCCCCACTCGGGAGGGAGAGCTTTCTTT. Translated: CASSPHSGGRAFF.

This sequence joins TRBV7-9 and TRBJ2-2; D gene unclear. CDR3 length equals 14 residues. Germline values: CDR1 SEHNR, CDR2 FQNEAQ (reference sequence). V was pared by 5 bases and J by 3 bases, with 10 bases between. The chain's CDR3 is CASSPLTDTGELFF. CDR3 DNA sequence: TGTGCCAGCAGCCCTCTAACAGACACCGGGGAGCTGTTTTTT.

This clone was seen a single time. This chain uses TRBV5-1 with TRBJ2-7, with D perhaps matching TRBD2 (6 bases). This CDR3 contains 13 residues. In germline, CDR1 is SGHRS, CDR2 YFSETQ. Trimming removed 3 bases at V and 2 bases at J, with 9 bases between. The CDR3 loop is CASSSGLPYEQYF. CDR3 sequence (DNA): TGCGCCAGCAGCTCGGGACTTCCCTACGAGCAGTACTTC.

The V call is TRBV4-3, the J call TRBJ2-3; 9 bases agree with TRBD1. The CDR3 spans 15 residues. CDR1 LGHNA and CDR2 YSLEER come from the germline V gene. With V trimmed by 4 bases and J by 4 bases, 6 bases remained unmatched. CDR3 coding DNA: TGCGCCAGCAGCCTTCACAGGGGGCGCTCAGATACGCAGTATTTT. It specifies CASSLHRGRSDTQYF.

This chain uses TRBV27 with TRBJ1-5; no definite D call. Deletions cut 4 bases from V and 0 bases from J, with 13 bases between. This CDR3 region has 16 residues. Looked up from germline, CDR1 is MNHEY and CDR2 is SMNVEV (reference sequence). The CDR3 DNA sequence: TGTGCCAGCAGTTACCGGGTCCAGAATAGCAATCAGCCCCAGCATTTT. This encodes CASSYRVQNSNQPQHF.

This clone was observed a few times. V gene TRBV2 combines with J gene TRBJ1-1; D call uncertain. Germline V gene sequence: CDR1 SNHLY, CDR2 FYNNEI. V was shortened by 6 bases and J by 2 bases, with 10 bases between the two germline ends. CDR3 length equals 13 residues. The DNA of the CDR3 is TGTGCCAGCAGGCGGTCCGGAAACACTGAAGCTTTCTTT. Amino acids: CASRRSGNTEAFF.

The V call is TRBV2, the J call TRBJ1-1; D may be TRBD1 (6 bases). Trimming stripped 4 bases from V and 7 bases from J, with 13 bases between. The CDR3 spans 13 residues. Germline V CDR1 and CDR2: SNHLY, FYNNEI. CDR3 protein: CASSVGRTVEAFF. CDR3 DNA sequence: TGTGCCAGCAGTGTGGGGCGGACAGTTGAAGCTTTCTTT. Combining the CDR3 with reference TRBV2 and TRBJ1-1 gives the whole variable domain EPEVTQTPSHQVTQMGQEVILRCVPISNHLYFYWYRQILGQKVEFLVSFYNNEISEKSEIFDDQFSVERPDGSNFTLKIRSTKLEDSAMYFCASSVGRTVEAFFGQGTRLTVV.

The J gene is TRBJ1-5, the V gene TRBV5-5, with 12 positions matching TRBD1. Trimming at V came to 2 bases and at J to 5 bases, leaving 8 bases not matched to a gene. The CDR3 length is 17 residues. CDR1 and CDR2 from the germline V gene are SGHKS and YYEKEE (reference sequence). CDR3 in amino acids: CASSFRDRGLRYQPQHF. DNA for the CDR3: TGTGCCAGCAGCTTCCGGGACAGGGGGCTGAGATATCAGCCCCAGCATTTT.

The genes are TRBV2 and TRBJ1-2, with 8 bases fitting TRBD1. Per the germline V gene, CDR1 is SNHLY and CDR2 is FYNNEI. After removal of 5 bases from V and 3 bases from J, the junction contained 5 bases not matched to a gene. CDR3 length: 14 residues. For the CDR3, the DNA is TGTGCCAGCAGTAAGGACAGGGAGGACTATGGCTACACCTTC. It encodes CASSKDREDYGYTF. The full variable domain, its missing parts supplied by reference TRBV2 and TRBJ1-2, is EPEVTQTPSHQVTQMGQEVILRCVPISNHLYFYWYRQILGQKVEFLVSFYNNEISEKSEIFDDQFSVERPDGSNFTLKIRSTKLEDSAMYFCASSKDREDYGYTFGSGTRLTVV.

The rearrangement uses TRBV11-3 and TRBJ2-7; tentatively, D is TRBD1 (6 bases). This CDR3 has 17 residues. Germline lookup yields CDR1 SGHNT and CDR2 YENEEA. The V end lost 0 bases, the J end lost 7 bases, and 22 bases lay between the germline ends. The CDR3 DNA reads as TGTGCCAGCAGCTTAGACGATAGCCGATTAGGGACACCTGAGCAGTACTTC. It codes for CASSLDDSRLGTPEQYF.

The CDR3 sequence is CASSDQGAGGYGYTF. DNA of the CDR3: TGTGCCAGCAGTGATCAGGGGGCTGGGGGTTATGGCTACACCTTC. This chain joins TRBV2 and TRBJ1-2; 8 positions match TRBD1. The CDR3 totals 15 residues. CDR1 is SNHLY and CDR2 is FYNNEI in the germline V gene. V shed 3 bases, J shed 5 bases, and the junction held 8 bases outside the gene matches.

The chain couples TRBV30 to TRBJ1-5; 7 positions match TRBD1. V lost 4 bases and J lost 2; bases outside the gene matches: 2. The CDR3 is 13 amino acids. The germline V gene has CDR1 GTSNPN and CDR2 SVGIG (reference sequence). This CDR3 reads CAWNTGGNQPQHF. In nucleotides, the CDR3 is TGTGCCTGGAATACAGGGGGCAATCAGCCCCAGCATTTT.

V gene TRBV5-4 combines with J gene TRBJ2-2, with D possibly being TRBD1 (6 bases). The CDR3 sequence is 17 residues long. Looked up from germline, CDR1 is SGHNT and CDR2 is YYREEE (reference sequence). Trimming stripped 4 bases from V and 4 bases from J, with 20 bases between. The CDR3 sequence: CASSALNRAISTGELFF. The CDR3 DNA reads TGTGCCAGCAGCGCCCTAAACAGGGCGATAAGCACCGGGGAGCTGTTTTTT. The full variable domain, in which reference TRBV5-4 and TRBJ2-2 provide the parts outside the CDR3, is ETGVTQSPTHLIKTRGQQVTLRCSSQSGHNTVSWYQQALGQGPQFIFQYYREEENGRGNFPPRFSGLQFPNYSSELNVNALELDDSALYLCASSALNRAISTGELFFGEGSRLTVL.

The chain links TRBV6-4 to TRBJ2-1; TRBD2 matches at 12 bases. The CDR3 totals 15 residues. J lost 4 bases, V lost 6 bases, and 4 bases had no gene match. CDR1 MRHNA and CDR2 SNTAGT come from the germline V gene. CDR3 sequence (DNA): TGTGCCAGCAGCAGACTAGCGGGGGTATACAATGAGCAGTTCTTC. Translating it yields CASSRLAGVYNEQFF.

The chain recombines TRBV6-5 with TRBJ2-7; D is perhaps TRBD1 (6 bases). The germline V and J ends were trimmed by 7 bases and 1 base, with 11 bases remaining between them. The CDR3 length is 13 residues. CDR1 is MNHEY and CDR2 is SVGAGI in the germline V gene. The CDR3, as DNA: TGTGCCAGCAAGCGGACAGCTTCCTACGAGCAGTACTTC. Translating gives CASKRTASYEQYF.

The chain uses TRBV29-1 and TRBJ2-4, with D perhaps TRBD1 (6 bases). V was pared by 7 bases and J by 5 bases, with 12 bases between. The CDR3 is 12 amino acids. Germline values: CDR1 SQVTM, CDR2 ANQGSEA. The CDR3 here is CSADEGENIQYF. DNA of the CDR3: TGCAGCGCCGACGAGGGGGAAAACATTCAGTACTTC.

Only a few counts were recorded for this clone. The chain joins TRBV3-1 (or the pseudogene TRBV3-2) to TRBJ2-7; TRBD2 is a possible D gene (6 bases). The CDR3 has 15 residues. V lost 1 base and J 6 bases, leaving 16 bases between the germline ends. Germline CDR1 reads LGHDT; CDR2 reads YNNKEL (reference sequence). The CDR3 loop is CASSQGAGWPGEQYF. The CDR3 DNA follows: TGTGCCAGCAGCCAAGGGGCGGGGTGGCCTGGCGAGCAGTACTTC.

The V and J genes are TRBV19 and TRBJ2-3; 7 positions agree with TRBD2. J was trimmed by 2 bases and V by 4 bases; bases with no gene match: 9. The CDR3 sequence is 16 residues long. CDR1 is LNHDA, CDR2 SQIVND, per germline (reference sequence). CDR3 coding DNA: TGTGCCAGTAGTACGGGAGGCAGTCGGGCCACAGATACGCAGTATTTT. Its protein is CASSTGGSRATDTQYF.